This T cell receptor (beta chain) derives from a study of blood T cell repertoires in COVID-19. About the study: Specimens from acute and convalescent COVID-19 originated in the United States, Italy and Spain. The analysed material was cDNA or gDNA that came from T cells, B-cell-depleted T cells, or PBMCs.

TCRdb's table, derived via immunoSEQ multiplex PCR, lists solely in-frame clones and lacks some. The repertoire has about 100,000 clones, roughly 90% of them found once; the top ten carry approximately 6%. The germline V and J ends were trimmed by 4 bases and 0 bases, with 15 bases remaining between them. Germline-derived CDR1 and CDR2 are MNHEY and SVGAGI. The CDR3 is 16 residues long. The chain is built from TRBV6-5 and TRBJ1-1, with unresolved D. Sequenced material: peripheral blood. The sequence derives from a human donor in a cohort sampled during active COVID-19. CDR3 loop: CASSFARKAMNTEAFF. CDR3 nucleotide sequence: TGTGCCAGCAGTTTTGCGAGGAAAGCGATGAACACTGAAGCTTTCTTT.